The entry that follows covers one TCR beta chain sequence. The table lists this clonotype with many counts. Its antigen remains unidentified. No base-level quality is on record; no much larger clone is a single base apart. This record comes from a study of read filtering for tumor transcriptome and immune sequencing (TCRdb year 2020). Describing the broader study: Of the patients in the cohort, about 16 were male and 14 were female, and their mean age was around 66 years, with a range of about 45 to 90. By revised international staging, roughly eight patients were R-ISS I, some 17 were R-ISS II and over 5 were R-ISS III. After DNase treatment, whole-transcriptome libraries were prepared with the TruSeq RNA Access Library Prep Kit. TCR-region mapped reads per sample ranged from about 3.5 to 10.27 million with IR-seq versus only about 75 to 1273 with RNA-seq. Using the same bone marrow samples, the study compared TCR repertoires obtained by targeted immune repertoire sequencing with those obtained by bulk whole-transcriptome sequencing. As a main aim, a read-filtering strategy for immune repertoire data was addressed, with the specific question being whether clonotypes supported by a single read should be removed.

Each patient had bone marrow sampled at the time of active disease. Bone marrow mononuclear cells were isolated by Ficoll-Hypaque density gradient centrifugation. To remove myeloma plasma cells, the cells were labeled with CD138 magnetic microbeads on a MACS separator, and CD138-negative cells were then collected by negative selection. Flow cytometry on an Attune NxT with CD138 antibodies was used to check the purity of the isolated cells. Total RNA was extracted using TRIzol reagent and was quantified on a NanoDrop spectrophotometer. For each patient, the CD138-negative bone marrow sample underwent paired RNA-seq and IR-seq. TCR libraries were built from roughly 440 ng RNA with the Immunoverse kit, using molecular barcoded adaptors covering alpha/delta and beta/gamma chains. TCR library preparation used the same RNA that went into transcriptome sequencing. An Illumina HiSeq 4000 with 2 x 150 cycles was used to sequence the TCR libraries. As for how the authors treated the data: TCR reads were aligned to human V, D, J and C references and assembled into CDR3 clonotypes with MiXCR, including quality filtering and error correction. Clonotype counts and gene usage diversity were analyzed with the tcR package in R. For inspection of raw mapping reads, RNA-seq reads were mapped by STAR aligner version 2.5.3a onto GRCh37 of the human genome. To test how sequencing depth affected the clonotypes detected, IR-seq fastq files were randomly downsampled with Seqtk 1.3. TCRdb reanalyzed the raw reads on its own, using fastp at Q25 for trimming and MiXCR for clone calling, and kept in-frame beta chains. Each CDR3 protein appears once, grouped with its most common genes and DNA. What appears here as the V and J calls and clone size reflects TCRdb's work, not the paper's. The table for this sample lists over 45,000 distinct CDR3 sequences; approximately 19% of them were counted only once. The ten largest clonotypes hold under 40% of the sample.

Reading the germline V gene (reference sequence) gives CDR1 LNHDA and CDR2 SQIVND. V loses 3 bases of germline sequence and J loses 4 bases, and the interval between the two ends is 12 bases. The CDR3, from cysteine to phenylalanine, totals 15 residues. Only CDR3 DNA remains: 45 bases, in frame from the first base. Broad study findings and their caveats: The sorted CD138-negative fraction was a mixed bone marrow immune population, not purified T cells. Removing single-read clonotypes increased the correlation between IR-seq and RNA-seq shared clonotype proportions. In IR-seq, around 85% of clonotypes but approximately 3.2% of total reads were represented by single-read clonotypes, whereas in RNA-seq, approximately 73% of clonotypes and about 40% of reads were represented by single-read clonotypes. Clonotypes were captured by IR-seq at much higher depth and more reliably than by RNA-seq, and smaller IR-seq throughput was sufficient for identification of most shared clonotypes.

Material: a population of CD138-negative cells sorted from bone marrow. Sample cell subset or site, as interpreted from the label and publication: bone marrow mononuclear cells depleted of CD138+ plasma/myeloma cells by negative magnetic selection. This receptor was taken from a donor aged 40 or older with multiple myeloma. The rearrangement combines TRBV19 with TRBJ2-2; D gene: possibly TRBD1, on 5 matching bases. The CDR3 has the sequence CASSMGQPGTGELFF. In nucleotides, the sequence is TGTGCCAGTAGTATGGGGCAGCCTGGCACCGGGGAGCTGTTTTTT. The CDR3 plus the reference TRBV19 and TRBJ2-2 genes for the other parts give the full variable domain: DGGITQSPKYLFRKEGQNVTLSCEQNLNHDAMYWYRQDPGQGLRLIYYSQIVNDFQKGDIAEGYSVSREKKESFPLTVTSAQKNPTAFYLCASSMGQPGTGELFFGEGSRLTVL.